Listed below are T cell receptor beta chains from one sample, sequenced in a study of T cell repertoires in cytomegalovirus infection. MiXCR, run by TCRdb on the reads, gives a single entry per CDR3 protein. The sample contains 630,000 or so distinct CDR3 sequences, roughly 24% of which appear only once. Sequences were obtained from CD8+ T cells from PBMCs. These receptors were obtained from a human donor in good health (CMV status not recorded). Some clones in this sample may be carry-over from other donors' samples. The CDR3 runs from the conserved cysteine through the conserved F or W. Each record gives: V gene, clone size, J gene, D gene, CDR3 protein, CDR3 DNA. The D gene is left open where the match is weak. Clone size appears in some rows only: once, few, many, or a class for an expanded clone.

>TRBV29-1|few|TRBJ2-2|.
CSVEDERGGTGELFF
TGCAGCGTTGAAGATGAAAGGGGAGGAACCGGGGAGCTGTTTTTT
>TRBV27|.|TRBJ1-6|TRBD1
CASTWGQGNSPLHF
TGTGCCAGCACTTGGGGACAGGGGAATTCACCCCTCCACTTT
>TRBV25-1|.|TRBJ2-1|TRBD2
CASSEYFPSGGTNEQFF
TGTGCCAGCAGTGAATATTTCCCTAGCGGGGGTACCAATGAGCAGTTCTTC
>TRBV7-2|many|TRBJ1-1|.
CASSLPGRGATMNTEAFF
TGTGCCAGCAGCTTACCGGGGAGGGGGGCGACGATGAACACTGAAGCTTTCTTT
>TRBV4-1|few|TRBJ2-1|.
CASSHSLDNEQFF
TGCGCCAGCAGCCACTCCCTGGACAATGAGCAGTTCTTC
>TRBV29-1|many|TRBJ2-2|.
CSVPRQANTGELFF
TGCAGCGTTCCTCGACAAGCGAACACCGGGGAGCTGTTTTTT
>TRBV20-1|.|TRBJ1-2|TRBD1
CSATDRGLLGYTF
TGCAGTGCTACGGACAGGGGACTGTTAGGCTACACCTTC
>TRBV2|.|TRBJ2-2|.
CASRPATIRELFF
TGTGCCAGCAGGCCCGCGACCATCCGGGAGCTGTTTTTT
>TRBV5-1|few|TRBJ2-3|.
CASSLEEPSGGDTQYF
TGCGCCAGCAGCTTGGAGGAACCCTCAGGTGGAGATACGCAGTATTTT
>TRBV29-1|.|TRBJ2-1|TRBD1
CSVEGLPGGYNEQFF
TGCAGCGTTGAAGGCTTACCAGGGGGCTACAATGAGCAGTTCTTC
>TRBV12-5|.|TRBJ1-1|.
CASGLVVDRRGNTEVFF
TGTGCTAGTGGTTTGGTAGTGGACAGACGGGGGAACACTGAAGTTTTCTTT
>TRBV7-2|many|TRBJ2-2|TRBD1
CASSPTDRATGELFF
TGTGCCAGCAGCCCAACGGACAGGGCCACCGGGGAGCTGTTTTTT